The entry below gives a single T cell receptor (beta chain) sequence along with its context. What it binds is unknown. These data are taken from a study of cytomegalovirus exposure and HLA in healthy donors. Germline trimming cut 3 bases from V and 5 bases from J; bases unmatched to any gene: 2. Germline V gives CDR1 SGHRS, CDR2 YFSETQ. CDR3 size: 14 residues. Study conclusions and caveats: Specificity of three CMV-associated chains for CMV antigens was verified in vitro.

The PCR had 60 Vbeta and 13 Jbeta primers. The protocol was immunoSEQ multiplex PCR, while the TCRdb copy is restricted to in-frame clones and leaves out a portion. The repertoire includes about 130,000 clones, around 80% of them detected once, and 1.9% sits in the top ten. The source is a man in his fifties in good health and CMV-seronegative. Sequences were obtained from PBMCs. The chain combines TRBV5-1 with TRBJ2-3; 11 bases map to TRBD2. DNA of the CDR3: TGCGCCAGCAGCTCTACTAGCGGGGGAGATACGCAGTATTTT. Its translation is CASSSTSGGDTQYF.